Listed below are T cell receptor beta chains from one sample, sequenced in a study of blood T cell repertoires in COVID-19. Data came from immunoSEQ multiplex PCR; TCRdb stores just in-frame clones and leaves some out. The profile shows around 130,000 clones, around 90% of them singletons. Source material: peripheral blood. These TCRs come from a human donor with COVID-19, enrolled during active disease. The donor label of this sample is uncertain. CDR3s include the opening cysteine and the closing phenylalanine or tryptophan. The order of the fields is CDR3 length, J gene, D gene, clone size, V gene, CDR3 DNA, CDR3 protein. A D gene is named only where the DNA matches it firmly. Size values are once, few and many counts, or a class for expanded clones, and some rows have none.

length: 13
J: TRBJ1-5
D: TRBD1
size: -
V: TRBV5-1
DNA: TGCGCCAGCAGCTTCGACAGGGACAAGCCCCAGCATTTT
CDR3: CASSFDRDKPQHF

length: 15
J: TRBJ2-1
D: TRBD2
size: -
V: TRBV2
DNA: TGTGCCAGCAGTGGAGTAGCGGGGGCTGAGAATGAGCAGTTCTTC
CDR3: CASSGVAGAENEQFF

length: 13
J: TRBJ1-2
D: -
size: -
V: TRBV6-6
DNA: TGTGCCAGCAGTCCCGGGGATAACTATGGCTACACCTTC
CDR3: CASSPGDNYGYTF

length: 15
J: TRBJ2-7
D: -
size: -
V: TRBV19
DNA: TGTGCCAGTAGTATGGGAGACGGGTCCGGGAACGAGCAGTACTTC
CDR3: CASSMGDGSGNEQYF

length: 15
J: TRBJ1-1
D: TRBD1
size: -
V: TRBV6-5
DNA: TGTGCCAGCAGTTACTCCGACAGGGGGAACACTGAAGCTTTCTTT
CDR3: CASSYSDRGNTEAFF

length: 15
J: TRBJ2-4
D: TRBD2
size: -
V: TRBV6-2/TRBV6-3
DNA: TGTGCCAGCAGTCGGGAGGGGGAGATAAAAAACATTCAGTACTTC
CDR3: CASSREGEIKNIQYF

length: 12
J: TRBJ1-2
D: -
size: -
V: TRBV12-3/TRBV12-4
DNA: TGTGCCAGCACCCCCCAGAACTATGGCTACACCTTC
CDR3: CASTPQNYGYTF

length: 14
J: TRBJ2-1
D: TRBD2
size: -
V: TRBV4-1
DNA: TGCGCCAGCAGCCAAGTTCAGCGGGAGAGTGAGCAGTTCTTC
CDR3: CASSQVQRESEQFF

length: 14
J: TRBJ2-2
D: -
size: -
V: TRBV18
DNA: TGTGCCAGCTCACCACGGCAGAACACCGGGGAGCTGTTTTTT
CDR3: CASSPRQNTGELFF

length: 11
J: TRBJ2-3
D: -
size: -
V: TRBV6-5
DNA: TGTGCCAGCATAGATCTCTATACGCAGTATTTT
CDR3: CASIDLYTQYF

length: 12
J: TRBJ1-1
D: -
size: -
V: TRBV28
DNA: TGTGCCAGCAGTTTATCTCAGTTGAGGGCTTTCTTT
CDR3: CASSLSQLRAFF

length: 16
J: TRBJ1-5
D: -
size: -
V: TRBV30
DNA: TGTGCCTGGAGTTATCTCGGGCAGGGAAAAGGACAGCCCCAGCATTTT
CDR3: CAWSYLGQGKGQPQHF

length: 15
J: TRBJ1-2
D: TRBD1
size: -
V: TRBV11-2
DNA: TGTGCCAGCAGCGCCTCCGGCAGGGGGTCCGATGGCTACACCTTC
CDR3: CASSASGRGSDGYTF

length: 14
J: TRBJ2-1
D: TRBD2
size: -
V: TRBV6-5
DNA: TGTGCCAGCAGTTGGGCTAGCGGGAGAGGTGAGCAGTTCTTC
CDR3: CASSWASGRGEQFF

length: 15
J: TRBJ2-7
D: -
size: -
V: TRBV3-1/TRBV3-2
DNA: TGTGCCAGCAGCCAAGACCAGCGGACCTCCTACGAGCAGTACTTC
CDR3: CASSQDQRTSYEQYF

length: 16
J: TRBJ2-2
D: TRBD1
size: -
V: TRBV5-4
DNA: TGTGCCAGCAGCCCTTGGACAGGGGCCAACACCGGGGAGCTGTTTTTT
CDR3: CASSPWTGANTGELFF

length: 17
J: TRBJ2-1
D: TRBD2
size: -
V: TRBV19
DNA: TGTGCCAGTAGTCGGACTAGCGGGGGGGTCTCCTACAATGAGCAGTTCTTC
CDR3: CASSRTSGGVSYNEQFF

length: 14
J: TRBJ2-3
D: -
size: -
V: TRBV7-7
DNA: TGTGCCAGCAGCCTATCGGGAATCGGGGGTACGCAGTATTTT
CDR3: CASSLSGIGGTQYF

length: 14
J: TRBJ2-7
D: -
size: -
V: TRBV7-2
DNA: TGTGCCAGCAGCTTAGGATTGCAGGGCTTAAAGCAGTACTTC
CDR3: CASSLGLQGLKQYF

length: 13
J: TRBJ1-3
D: -
size: -
V: TRBV30
DNA: TGTGCCTGGAGTTCAAGCGGGAGTAACACCATATATTTT
CDR3: CAWSSSGSNTIYF

length: 13
J: TRBJ1-1
D: TRBD1
size: -
V: TRBV6-5
DNA: TGTGCCAGCAGTACGACAGGGGGCTTTGAAGCTTTCTTT
CDR3: CASSTTGGFEAFF

length: 15
J: TRBJ1-5
D: -
size: -
V: TRBV5-4
DNA: TGTGCCAGCAGCTTGAGTCCAGGGAGCAATCAGCCCCAGCATTTT
CDR3: CASSLSPGSNQPQHF

length: 16
J: TRBJ2-3
D: -
size: -
V: TRBV15
DNA: TGTGCCACCAGCGTTGCGCTGCGCCCGGGCACAGATACGCAGTATTTT
CDR3: CATSVALRPGTDTQYF

length: 16
J: TRBJ1-2
D: TRBD1
size: once
V: TRBV18
DNA: TGTGCCAGCTCTCTCGTCGGACAGGGAGGAGCCTATGGCTACACCTTC
CDR3: CASSLVGQGGAYGYTF

length: 18
J: TRBJ2-1
D: TRBD2
size: once
V: TRBV7-3
DNA: TGTGCCAGCAGCTTCACTTTTAGAGCGGGGAACGTGGACAATGAGCAGTTCTTC
CDR3: CASSFTFRAGNVDNEQFF

length: 13
J: TRBJ1-5
D: -
size: -
V: TRBV19
DNA: TGTGCCAGTGAGGCGGGAGGCAATCAGCCCCAGCATTTT
CDR3: CASEAGGNQPQHF

length: 15
J: TRBJ2-5
D: TRBD2
size: -
V: TRBV5-1
DNA: TGCGCCAGCAGCTTGGAAGGTTGGGGGGGAGAGACCCAGTACTTC
CDR3: CASSLEGWGGETQYF

length: 17
J: TRBJ2-4
D: -
size: -
V: TRBV3-1/TRBV3-2
DNA: TGTGCCAGCAGCCAAGACGCCCGAACACCAGCCAAAAACATTCAGTACTTC
CDR3: CASSQDARTPAKNIQYF

length: 14
J: TRBJ2-2
D: -
size: -
V: TRBV5-1
DNA: TGCGCCAGCGGTCGACATACGAACACCGGGGAGCTGTTTTTT
CDR3: CASGRHTNTGELFF

length: 15
J: TRBJ2-1
D: -
size: -
V: TRBV9
DNA: TGTGCCAGCAGCGCACCGGGACACTTAAACAATGAGCAGTTCTTC
CDR3: CASSAPGHLNNEQFF

length: 14
J: TRBJ1-4
D: TRBD1
size: -
V: TRBV6-6
DNA: TGTGCCAGCATCGGGACAGGGGGCCGCGAAAAACTGTTTTTT
CDR3: CASIGTGGREKLFF

length: 13
J: TRBJ1-2
D: -
size: few
V: TRBV11-2
DNA: TGTGCCAGCAGTAGGGGAACTAACTATGGCTACACCTTC
CDR3: CASSRGTNYGYTF

length: 16
J: TRBJ1-6
D: -
size: -
V: TRBV5-1
DNA: TGCGCCAGCAGCCCCGATGTGACAGGATATAATTCACCCCTCCACTTT
CDR3: CASSPDVTGYNSPLHF

length: 17
J: TRBJ1-1
D: TRBD1
size: -
V: TRBV24-1
DNA: TGTGCCACCAGTGATCCGACGCCAGGGGGATTGAACACTGAAGCTTTCTTT
CDR3: CATSDPTPGGLNTEAFF

length: 12
J: TRBJ1-2
D: -
size: -
V: TRBV3-1/TRBV3-2
DNA: TGTGCCAGTGGACGGGGGAACTATGGCTACACCTTC
CDR3: CASGRGNYGYTF

length: 15
J: TRBJ1-4
D: -
size: once
V: TRBV28
DNA: TGTGCCAGCCACATACAGGGTCCGGGTAATGAAAAACTGTTTTTT
CDR3: CASHIQGPGNEKLFF

length: 15
J: TRBJ1-5
D: -
size: -
V: TRBV6-5
DNA: TGTGCCAGCAGTTACTCGGTGACAGCTGACGAGCCCCAGCATTTT
CDR3: CASSYSVTADEPQHF

length: 13
J: TRBJ2-5
D: -
size: -
V: TRBV2
DNA: TGTGCCAGCAGTGATCGACAATGGGAGACCCAGTACTTC
CDR3: CASSDRQWETQYF

length: 14
J: TRBJ1-5
D: TRBD1
size: -
V: TRBV25-1
DNA: TGTGCCAGCAGCGCAGGGGGTAGCAATCAGCCCCAGCATTTT
CDR3: CASSAGGSNQPQHF

length: 17
J: TRBJ2-2
D: -
size: -
V: TRBV5-1
DNA: TGCGCCAGCAGCTGGGGTTGGACAATGACTCAATCCGGGGAGCTGTTTTTT
CDR3: CASSWGWTMTQSGELFF

length: 16
J: TRBJ1-6
D: TRBD1
size: -
V: TRBV6-6
DNA: TGTGCCAGCAGTTCCCGAGACAGGGGGCGAGGGTCACCCCTCCACTTT
CDR3: CASSSRDRGRGSPLHF

length: 19
J: TRBJ2-1
D: TRBD2
size: -
V: TRBV13
DNA: TGTGCCAGCAGCCCATCGACCGGGGCTAGCGGGAGCTCCTACAATGAGCAGTTCTTC
CDR3: CASSPSTGASGSSYNEQFF

length: 14
J: TRBJ1-1
D: -
size: -
V: TRBV5-1
DNA: TGCGCCAGCAGCTTGGATGGCAACAGGGCTGAAGCTTTCTTT
CDR3: CASSLDGNRAEAFF

length: 16
J: TRBJ2-2
D: -
size: -
V: TRBV24-1
DNA: TGTGCCACATCAGCAGGGCCCGAAGTAAACACCGGGGAGCTGTTTTTT
CDR3: CATSAGPEVNTGELFF

length: 14
J: TRBJ1-3
D: -
size: -
V: TRBV3-1/TRBV3-2
DNA: TGTGCCAGCTCCCCGTCAGGGGATGGAAACACCATATATTTT
CDR3: CASSPSGDGNTIYF

length: 14
J: TRBJ2-2
D: -
size: -
V: TRBV9
DNA: TGTGCCAGCAGCGTCCGGGTTGCCTCCGGGGAGCTGTTTTTT
CDR3: CASSVRVASGELFF

length: 12
J: TRBJ2-1
D: -
size: -
V: TRBV12-3/TRBV12-4
DNA: TGTGCCAGCAGTTTGTGGGCATATGAGCAGTTCTTC
CDR3: CASSLWAYEQFF

length: 13
J: TRBJ2-1
D: TRBD2
size: -
V: TRBV6-5
DNA: TGTGCCAGCAGTCTTCGGGGGGACAATGAGCAGTTCTTC
CDR3: CASSLRGDNEQFF

length: 13
J: TRBJ1-2
D: TRBD1
size: -
V: TRBV3-1/TRBV3-2
DNA: TGTGCCAGCAGCGACCAGGGGGCGCTCGGCTACACCTTC
CDR3: CASSDQGALGYTF

length: 16
J: TRBJ2-2
D: TRBD1
size: -
V: TRBV14
DNA: TGTGCCAGCAGCCCCCTGGGACAGGGGAATACCGGGGAGCTGTTTTTT
CDR3: CASSPLGQGNTGELFF

length: 14
J: TRBJ2-7
D: -
size: once
V: TRBV6-5
DNA: TGTGCCAGCAGTTACTTGCCAGGATATTACGAGCAGTACTTC
CDR3: CASSYLPGYYEQYF

length: 16
J: TRBJ1-5
D: TRBD1
size: -
V: TRBV4-2
DNA: TGTGCCAGCAGCCCCCGGGACAGGAACTACAATCAGCCCCAGCATTTT
CDR3: CASSPRDRNYNQPQHF

length: 16
J: TRBJ1-1
D: -
size: -
V: TRBV5-1
DNA: TGCGCCAGCAGCTCCGGCCGGGCGACAGAGAACACTGAAGCTTTCTTT
CDR3: CASSSGRATENTEAFF

length: 16
J: TRBJ2-5
D: TRBD2
size: -
V: TRBV5-4
DNA: TGTGCCAGCAGCGCTACTAGCGGGGGAGCCCAAGAGACCCAGTACTTC
CDR3: CASSATSGGAQETQYF